These 31 T cell receptor beta chains originate from one sample sequenced in a study of control samples from healthy donors and cancer patients. This table comes from immunoSEQ multiplex PCR, and its TCRdb copy is limited to in-frame clones, with some not included. The sample contains 95,000 to 150,000 clones, approximately 90% of which appear only once. Source material: blood. The receptors come from a woman younger than 35 in good health.

The V gene is TRBV28, the J gene TRBJ1-6; D remains ambiguous. Germline V gives CDR1 MDHEN, CDR2 SYDVKM. There are 13 residues in the CDR3. V was cut by 5 bases and J by 8 bases, with 10 bases left in between. The CDR3 nucleotides read TGTGCCAGCAGTCGAGAATCCTATTCACCCCTCCACTTT. This encodes CASSRESYSPLHF.

The chain joins TRBV5-1 to TRBJ1-1; no clear D. Germline loops: CDR1 SGHRS, CDR2 YFSETQ. V lost 1 base, J lost 1 base, and 11 bases lay in between. The CDR3 sequence is 15 residues long. The CDR3 coding sequence is TGCGCCAGCAGCTTGAAAGCAGGTGCGAACACTGAAGCTTTCTTT. This gives the protein CASSLKAGANTEAFF.

V gene TRBV19 combines with J gene TRBJ1-6; D possibly corresponds to TRBD1 (5 bases). Germline V gene data show CDR1 as LNHDA and CDR2 as SQIVND (reference sequence). V dropped 6 bases and J dropped 6 bases, with 18 bases sitting between them. The CDR3 is 16 amino acids. CDR3 sequence (DNA): TGTGCCAGTAGAAACAGGAGCCTTGGGGCTAATTCACCCCTCCACTTT. As protein: CASRNRSLGANSPLHF.

V usage is TRBV4-1 and J usage is TRBJ1-5, with D perhaps matching TRBD1 (6 bases). Between the trimmed V and J ends, which lost 3 bases and 15 bases, there was a span of 21 bases. The CDR3 spans 14 residues. Germline V gene sequence: CDR1 MGHRA, CDR2 YSYEKL. CDR3 DNA sequence: TGCGCCAGCAGCCAGACCGGGCAGGGGCGGATCCGGCATTTT. Its protein is CASSQTGQGRIRHF.

The chain joins TRBV19 to TRBJ2-7, with 10 bases lining up with TRBD2. Germline assignment: CDR1 LNHDA and CDR2 SQIVND (reference sequence). CDR3 size: 12 residues. J lost 7 bases, V lost 7 bases, and 4 bases had no gene match. In nucleotides, the CDR3 is TGTGCCAGTACTAGCGGGAGTCGAGAGCAGTACTTC. It yields the protein CASTSGSREQYF.

The chain couples TRBV5-4 to TRBJ2-6; TRBD2 is a possible D gene (6 bases). This CDR3 has 19 residues. Germline V CDR1 and CDR2: SGHNT, YYREEE (reference sequence). Trimming shortened V by 6 bases and J by 0 bases, and 22 bases separated the two germline ends. The CDR3: CASTSTDSGGHSGANVLTF. The CDR3 nucleotides read TGTGCCAGCACCTCAACGGATTCCGGGGGTCACTCTGGGGCCAACGTCCTGACTTTC. The complete variable domain, with remaining parts taken from reference TRBV5-4 and TRBJ2-6, reads ETGVTQSPTHLIKTRGQQVTLRCSSQSGHNTVSWYQQALGQGPQFIFQYYREEENGRGNFPPRFSGLQFPNYSSELNVNALELDDSALYLCASTSTDSGGHSGANVLTFGAGSRLTVL.

The V call is TRBV7-9, the J call TRBJ1-1, with D possibly TRBD1 on 6 matching bases. This CDR3 has 13 residues. V was trimmed by 9 bases and J by 0 bases, leaving 11 bases between them. Germline assignment: CDR1 SEHNR and CDR2 FQNEAQ (reference sequence). The CDR3 is CASRTDLNTEAFF. CDR3 in DNA: TGTGCCAGTCGGACAGACCTGAACACTGAAGCTTTCTTT.

The chain recombines TRBV15 with TRBJ1-2; 8 nucleotides line up with TRBD1. The CDR3 consists of 16 residues. Germline assignment: CDR1 LNHNV and CDR2 YYDKDF (reference sequence). V was clipped by 4 bases and J by 0 bases; unmatched bases: 7. CDR3 bases: TGTGCCACCAGCACGGGACAGGCGACCTCTAACTATGGCTACACCTTC. Protein: CATSTGQATSNYGYTF.

The chain recombines TRBV19 with TRBJ2-5; TRBD2 aligns across 10 bases. V shed 6 bases and J 3 bases; nucleotides not matched to a gene: 16. This CDR3 has 18 amino acids. Germline CDR1 is LNHDA and CDR2 is SQIVND (reference sequence). This CDR3 is CASSPRSGRAGVKETQYF. Written as DNA, the CDR3 is TGTGCCAGTAGCCCCCGCAGCGGGAGGGCCGGGGTCAAAGAGACCCAGTACTTC.

The chain employs TRBV25-1 and TRBJ2-5; the D gene is possibly TRBD1 (5 bases). V lost 2 bases and J 2 bases, leaving 12 bases between the germline ends. In germline, CDR1 is MGHDK, CDR2 SYGVNS. The CDR3 is 15 amino acids. CDR3 coding DNA: TGTGCCAGCAGTGAACAAGGACACAGTCAAGAGACCCAGTACTTC. It specifies CASSEQGHSQETQYF. Full variable domain (outside the CDR3, taken from reference TRBV25-1 and TRBJ2-5): EADIYQTPRYLVIGTGKKITLECSQTMGHDKMYWYQQDPGMELHLIHYSYGVNSTEKGDLSSESTVSRIRTEHFPLTLESARPSHTSQYLCASSEQGHSQETQYFGPGTRLLVL.

The V gene is TRBV15, the J gene TRBJ1-2; tentatively, D is TRBD1 (5 bases). V was pared by 5 bases and J by 2 bases, with 9 bases between. The CDR3 consists of 13 residues. Germline CDR1 LNHNV, CDR2 YYDKDF (reference sequence). The CDR3 spells CATSPDKNYGYTF. CDR3 nucleotide sequence: TGTGCCACCAGCCCGGACAAAAACTATGGCTACACCTTC. Complete variable domain (other parts from reference TRBV15 and TRBJ1-2): DAMVIQNPRYQVTQFGKPVTLSCSQTLNHNVMYWYQQKSSQAPKLLFHYYDKDFNNEADTPDNFQSRRPNTSFCFLDIRSPGLGDTAMYLCATSPDKNYGYTFGSGTRLTVV.

The J gene is TRBJ2-1, the V gene TRBV19; TRBD2 matches 11 bases. J gave up 4 bases and V 7 bases, and 3 bases lay outside the gene matches. The germline V gene has CDR1 LNHDA and CDR2 SQIVND (reference sequence). This CDR3 region has 14 residues. The CDR3 region has the DNA TGTGCCAGTATTAGCGGGAGGGGATACAATGAGCAGTTCTTC. Translating gives CASISGRGYNEQFF.

The chain uses TRBV12-3 or TRBV12-4 and TRBJ1-4; the match to TRBD1 covers 7 bases. The V gene end was trimmed by 6 bases and the J gene end by 4 bases; junction bases not matched to a gene: 2. The CDR3 has 13 residues. CDR3 loop: CASRDRYNEKLFF. DNA for the CDR3: TGTGCCAGCAGGGACAGGTATAATGAAAAACTGTTTTTT.

V gene TRBV28 combines with J gene TRBJ2-2, with D possibly matching TRBD2 (6 bases). V was clipped by 5 bases and J by 8 bases, with 15 bases between them. This CDR3 is 14 amino acids long. Germline V lookup: CDR1 MDHEN, CDR2 SYDVKM. The CDR3 region has the DNA TGTGCCAGCAGTCTCAGAACTGGGAGGGGGGAGCTGTTTTTT. Amino acid sequence: CASSLRTGRGELFF.

The chain joins TRBV30 to TRBJ2-2; TRBD1 aligns across 11 bases. The germline V gene encodes CDR1 GTSNPN and CDR2 SVGIG (reference sequence). V was pared by 5 bases and J by 3 bases, with 14 bases of the junction left unmatched. There are 18 residues in the CDR3. The chain's CDR3 is CAWRYRAGQGGYTGELFF. The CDR3 nucleotides read TGTGCCTGGCGTTACCGGGCGGGACAGGGGGGATACACCGGGGAGCTGTTTTTT.

This chain uses TRBV2 with TRBJ1-6; D is uncertain. V lost 7 bases and J 8 bases, leaving 12 bases between the germline ends. From germline, CDR1 is SNHLY and CDR2 FYNNEI. This CDR3 has 13 amino acids. As DNA, the CDR3 is TGTGCCAGCACACAAGTCCCCGATTCACCCCTCCACTTT. Translating it yields CASTQVPDSPLHF. Together with reference TRBV2 and TRBJ1-6, the CDR3 gives the full variable domain: EPEVTQTPSHQVTQMGQEVILRCVPISNHLYFYWYRQILGQKVEFLVSFYNNEISEKSEIFDDQFSVERPDGSNFTLKIRSTKLEDSAMYFCASTQVPDSPLHFGNGTRLTVT.

The chain is built from TRBV5-6 and TRBJ2-3, with TRBD2 identical over 13 bases. CDR3 length: 18 residues. Germline CDR1 SGHDT, CDR2 YYEEEE. V shed 3 bases, J shed 1 base, and the junction held 8 bases outside the gene matches. The CDR3 DNA reads TGTGCCAGCAGCTCACTAGCGGGGGGGCAGTATGGCACAGATACGCAGTATTTT. Its translation: CASSSLAGGQYGTDTQYF. The full variable domain, completed using reference TRBV5-6 and TRBJ2-3, is DAGVTQSPTHLIKTRGQQVTLRCSPKSGHDTVSWYQQALGQGPQFIFQYYEEEERQRGNFPDRFSGHQFPNYSSELNVNALLLGDSALYLCASSSLAGGQYGTDTQYFGPGTRLTVL.

This CDR3 reads CASSLSRGEETQYF. CDR3 DNA: TGTGCCAGCAGCCTTTCAAGGGGGGAAGAGACCCAGTACTTC. V gene TRBV7-8 combines with J gene TRBJ2-5; D possibly matches TRBD1 or TRBD2 (6 bases each). V was clipped by 5 bases and J by 3 bases, with 13 bases between them. The CDR3 spans 14 residues. Per germline, CDR1 SGHVS and CDR2 FQNEAQ. Combining the CDR3 with reference TRBV7-8 and TRBJ2-5 gives the whole variable domain GAGVSQSPRYKVAKRGQDVALRCDPISGHVSLFWYQQALGQGPEFLTYFQNEAQLDKSGLPSDRFFAERPEGSVSTLKIQRTQQEDSAVYLCASSLSRGEETQYFGPGTRLLVL.

This clone was recorded only once. This chain joins TRBV28 and TRBJ1-5, with a possible D match to TRBD1 (5 bases). Trimming stripped 3 bases from V and 0 bases from J, with 9 bases between. The CDR3 contains 15 residues. The germline gives CDR1 MDHEN, CDR2 SYDVKM. CDR3 DNA sequence: TGTGCCAGCAGTTTGGATCAGGGTAGCAATCAGCCCCAGCATTTT. It yields the protein CASSLDQGSNQPQHF.

The chain combines TRBV4-3 with TRBJ2-3, with 10 bases fitting TRBD2. With 1 base clipped from V and 3 bases from J, the junction kept 10 bases outside the gene matches. This CDR3 is 18 amino acids long. CDR1 is LGHNA and CDR2 is YSLEER in the germline V gene. CDR3 DNA sequence: TGCGCCAGCAGCCAAGCCTCCTCCATAGCGGGAGGAACAGATACGCAGTATTTT. Protein: CASSQASSIAGGTDTQYF.

This chain uses TRBV19 with TRBJ2-5, with TRBD2 matching 12 bases. V was pared by 5 bases and J by 4 bases, with 8 bases of the junction left unmatched. This CDR3 contains 16 residues. CDR1 is LNHDA, CDR2 SQIVND, per germline (reference sequence). The CDR3 is CASSLRLAGGRETQYF. Here the CDR3 DNA reads TGTGCCAGTAGTTTGCGGCTAGCGGGAGGGCGAGAGACCCAGTACTTC.

This chain links TRBV2 with TRBJ2-7; perhaps TRBD2 as D (7 bases). Trimming took 6 bases from V and 11 from J, leaving 26 bases between them. CDR3 length: 15 amino acids. Germline CDR1 is SNHLY and CDR2 is FYNNEI. CDR3 in DNA: TGTGCCAGCAGACCCCAATTGACAGGCTACAGCGGGGAGTACTTC. Its translation is CASRPQLTGYSGEYF. The variable domain in full, with the rest retrieved from reference TRBV2 and TRBJ2-7, is EPEVTQTPSHQVTQMGQEVILRCVPISNHLYFYWYRQILGQKVEFLVSFYNNEISEKSEIFDDQFSVERPDGSNFTLKIRSTKLEDSAMYFCASRPQLTGYSGEYFGPGTRLTVT.

The V gene is TRBV5-1, the J gene TRBJ2-3; D unclear. Germline loops: CDR1 SGHRS, CDR2 YFSETQ. Trimming removed 4 bases at V and 1 base at J, with 7 bases between. CDR3 length equals 13 residues. In nucleotides, the CDR3 is TGCGCCAGCAGCGAGGCGGGCACAGATACGCAGTATTTT. It codes for CASSEAGTDTQYF.

The chain links TRBV27 to TRBJ2-7, with 12 bases identical to TRBD2. V gave up 5 bases and J gave up 1 base; unmatched junction bases: 6. CDR1 and CDR2 (germline): MNHEY, SMNVEV (reference sequence). This CDR3 contains 16 residues. DNA of the CDR3: TGTGCCAGCAGTGACCGGACTAGCGGGAAGTCCTACGAGCAGTACTTC. It translates to CASSDRTSGKSYEQYF.

CDR3 nucleotide sequence: TGTGCCAGCAGTCAAGACAGGGTGGGGTGGGACACCATATATTTT. Translated: CASSQDRVGWDTIYF. This chain uses TRBV28 with TRBJ1-3; 7 bases align to TRBD1. V trimming: 5 bases; J trimming: 8 bases; junction bases outside the gene matches: 12. CDR3 length equals 15 residues. Germline assignment: CDR1 MDHEN and CDR2 SYDVKM.

The rearrangement uses TRBV7-9 and TRBJ1-2; D is unresolved. The V end lost 8 bases, the J end lost 7 bases, and 17 bases lay between the germline ends. CDR3 length: 13 amino acids. Germline V lookup: CDR1 SEHNR, CDR2 FQNEAQ (reference sequence). The CDR3 sequence is CASLGGEEVGYTF. For the CDR3, the DNA is TGTGCCAGCTTGGGCGGGGAAGAAGTTGGCTACACCTTC.

The genes are TRBV5-1 and TRBJ1-1; TRBD1 matches at 8 bases. The V gene end was trimmed by 4 bases and the J gene end by 6 bases; junction bases not matched to a gene: 5. Germline CDR1 is SGHRS and CDR2 is YFSETQ. The CDR3 consists of 13 residues. CDR3 residues: CASSAGTGAEAFF. CDR3 nucleotides: TGCGCCAGCAGCGCCGGGACAGGCGCTGAAGCTTTCTTT. Filled out from reference TRBV5-1 and TRBJ1-1, the complete variable domain reads KAGVTQTPRYLIKTRGQQVTLSCSPISGHRSVSWYQQTPGQGLQFLFEYFSETQRNKGNFPGRFSGRQFSNSRSEMNVSTLELGDSALYLCASSAGTGAEAFFGQGTRLTVV.

The genes are TRBV7-8 and TRBJ1-6; 7 nucleotides align to TRBD1. This CDR3 contains 22 residues. After removal of 1 base from V and 0 bases from J, the junction contained 18 bases not matched to a gene. Germline V gene data show CDR1 as SGHVS and CDR2 as FQNEAQ. The CDR3 is CASSLDLTGTVGWGSYNSPLHF. The CDR3 DNA reads as TGTGCCAGCAGCTTAGACCTTACGGGGACAGTGGGATGGGGCTCCTATAATTCACCCCTCCACTTT.

This clone is a singleton in its sample. The V and J genes are TRBV6-5 and TRBJ2-1; 9 positions match TRBD1. The length of the CDR3 is 15 residues. V dropped 5 bases and J dropped 4; count of bases not matched to a gene: 6. From germline, CDR1 is MNHEY and CDR2 SVGAGI. CDR3 sequence (DNA): TGTGCCAGCAGTAACGACAGGGGGTTTTACAATGAGCAGTTCTTC. Amino acids: CASSNDRGFYNEQFF.

By its share, this clone is medium-sized (0.01 to 0.1%). The V call is TRBV28, the J call TRBJ2-7; TRBD1 is a possible D gene (6 bases). V shed 7 bases and J shed 4 bases, with 23 bases lying between them. The CDR3 sequence is 16 residues long. Germline CDR1 MDHEN, CDR2 SYDVKM. The CDR3 nucleotides read TGTGCCAGCAAATCGATCCTCGACAGGCTTGATTACGAGCAGTACTTC. The encoded protein is CASKSILDRLDYEQYF.

The rearrangement joins TRBV19 to TRBJ2-1; 7 bases are a match to TRBD1. The CDR3 runs to 18 residues. Trimming took 7 bases from V and 8 from J; bases not matched to a gene: 23. The germline V gene has CDR1 LNHDA and CDR2 SQIVND (reference sequence). The CDR3 coding sequence is TGTGCCAGTAAACCCCGTGGTTTGAGGGGGCTAACGGTAGATGAGCAGTTCTTC. Its translation is CASKPRGLRGLTVDEQFF.